The 18 T cell receptor beta chains given below trace back to one sample, sequenced in a study of lymphopenia after photon versus proton radiotherapy. Here immunoSEQ multiplex PCR was the method, and the copy in TCRdb shows in-frame clones only, minus some. The sample records tens of thousands of clones, about four fifths being singletons. Specimen: peripheral blood, collected from a patient treated with photon-based radiotherapy. These receptors were taken from a man aged 50-60 years with gastric cancer.

This clone was seen a single time. The V call is TRBV5-5, the J call TRBJ2-7, with D unresolved. The length of the CDR3 is 16 residues. Germline V gene sequence: CDR1 SGHKS, CDR2 YYEKEE (reference sequence). V was trimmed by 0 bases and J by 0 bases, leaving 13 bases between them. CDR3 region: CASSLALTATSYEQYF. The CDR3 nucleotides read TGTGCCAGCAGCTTGGCGCTCACAGCTACCTCCTACGAGCAGTACTTC.

This clone was observed a few times. The gene calls are TRBV2 and TRBJ1-1, with 7 bases lining up with TRBD1. This CDR3 spans 16 amino acids. Looked up from germline, CDR1 is SNHLY and CDR2 is FYNNEI. The junction had 10 bases not matched to a gene; V was cut back by 6 bases and J by 0 bases. This CDR3 is CASSPTGTAMNTEAFF. CDR3 nucleotides: TGTGCCAGCAGCCCGACAGGGACGGCCATGAACACTGAAGCTTTCTTT.

By proportion, this clone is medium-sized. J is TRBJ2-7 and V is TRBV5-1; D possibly uses TRBD1 or TRBD2 (5 bases each). The germline CDR1 and CDR2 sequences are SGHRS and YFSETQ. CDR3 size: 15 residues. V was clipped by 2 bases and J by 6 bases, with 18 bases between them. Here the CDR3 reads CASSFERQGLGEQYF. In DNA form, the CDR3 reads TGCGCCAGCAGCTTTGAGCGGCAGGGCCTAGGCGAGCAGTACTTC.

The rearrangement joins TRBV4-2 to TRBJ1-1; D perhaps matches TRBD1 (5 bases). Trimming removed 0 bases at V and 1 base at J, with 9 bases between. Germline V CDR1 and CDR2: LGHNA, YNFKEQ. The CDR3 contains 15 residues. The CDR3 spells CASSQDGQGNTEAFF. CDR3 in DNA: TGTGCCAGCAGCCAAGACGGGCAGGGGAACACTGAAGCTTTCTTT.

The chain uses TRBV19 and TRBJ1-3, with 8 bases matching TRBD1. V trimming: 5 bases; J trimming: 1 base; junction bases outside the gene matches: 4. There are 15 residues in the CDR3. Per germline, CDR1 LNHDA and CDR2 SQIVND (reference sequence). CDR3 bases: TGTGCCAGTAGTGGGCAGGGGGCTTCTGGAAACACCATATATTTT. Its protein product is CASSGQGASGNTIYF.

The chain joins TRBV7-9 to TRBJ2-1, with D possibly matching TRBD2 (5 bases). Germline assignment: CDR1 SEHNR and CDR2 FQNEAQ (reference sequence). The CDR3 totals 15 residues. V dropped 6 bases and J dropped 0 bases, with 12 bases sitting between them. The CDR3 is CASSESGYSYNEQFF. The CDR3 nucleotides read TGTGCCAGCAGTGAGAGCGGATACTCCTACAATGAGCAGTTCTTC.

As concerns this clone: Sequence at one end of the junction differs from germline and may be a read error. This chain joins TRBV30 and TRBJ1-4; D ambiguous. Germline CDR1 GTSNPN, CDR2 SVGIG (reference sequence). The CDR3 runs to 16 residues. The CDR3 region has the DNA TGTGCCGGGAGGGTAGGGAAGAGAGGAACTAATGAAAAACTGTTTTTT. Translating gives CAGRVGKRGTNEKLFF.

The V gene is TRBV4-1, the J gene TRBJ1-3; D is uncertain. The CDR3 sequence is 16 residues long. V lost 4 bases and J 4 bases, leaving 17 bases between the germline ends. The V gene's germline CDR1 is MGHRA and CDR2 YSYEKL. The CDR3 DNA reads as TGCGCCAGCAGCCGGATAGTCGGGATTGCCGGAAACACCATATATTTT. This encodes CASSRIVGIAGNTIYF.

The J gene is TRBJ2-1, the V gene TRBV7-2; no firm D call. The CDR3 totals 13 residues. V was cut by 1 base and J by 8 bases, with 9 bases left in between. Looked up from germline, CDR1 is SGHTA and CDR2 is FQGNSA. The CDR3 is CASSLESHHEQFF. The DNA for the CDR3 is TGTGCCAGCAGCTTAGAATCACATCATGAGCAGTTCTTC.

The chain recombines TRBV5-4 with TRBJ2-3, with 8 bases matching TRBD2. There are 15 residues in the CDR3. The V and J ends lost 2 bases and 1 base, in that order; junction bases with no gene match: 3. Germline lookup yields CDR1 SGHNT and CDR2 YYREEE (reference sequence). CDR3 coding DNA: TGTGCCAGCAGCTTACAAGCGGGAGGCACAGATACGCAGTATTTT. It encodes CASSLQAGGTDTQYF. The variable domain in full, with the rest retrieved from reference TRBV5-4 and TRBJ2-3, is ETGVTQSPTHLIKTRGQQVTLRCSSQSGHNTVSWYQQALGQGPQFIFQYYREEENGRGNFPPRFSGLQFPNYSSELNVNALELDDSALYLCASSLQAGGTDTQYFGPGTRLTVL.

The chain uses TRBV9 and TRBJ1-1; no firm D call. This CDR3 comprises 14 residues. Trimming pared 2 bases from V and 2 bases from J, leaving 10 bases between. Looked up from germline, CDR1 is SGDLS and CDR2 is YYNGEE. The CDR3 sequence: CASSVSGFNTEAFF. The CDR3 nucleotides are TGTGCCAGCAGCGTGTCAGGCTTTAACACTGAAGCTTTCTTT.

The chain links TRBV11-2 to TRBJ1-1; tentatively, D is TRBD1 (6 bases). The CDR3 contains 13 residues. Germline CDR1 and CDR2: SGHAT and FQNNGV. V gave up 0 bases and J gave up 5 bases, with 7 bases separating them. The CDR3 bases are TGTGCCAGCAGCTTAGACCAGGGGACTGAAGCTTTCTTT. It codes for CASSLDQGTEAFF.

The chain is built from TRBV5-8 and TRBJ1-5; D remains ambiguous. The CDR3 covers 14 residues. Trimming stripped 1 base from V and 4 bases from J, with 9 bases between. Germline V gives CDR1 SGHTS, CDR2 YDEGEE. Written as DNA, the CDR3 is TGTGCCAGCAGCTTGTATATCATTAATCAGCCCCAGCATTTT. This encodes CASSLYIINQPQHF.

The chain uses TRBV15 and TRBJ2-7; 8 positions match TRBD2. The germline CDR1 and CDR2 sequences are LNHNV and YYDKDF (reference sequence). CDR3 size: 15 residues. After removal of 4 bases from V and 4 bases from J, the junction contained 9 bases not matched to a gene. CDR3 nucleotides: TGTGCCACCAGCAAAGAGCGGGAGATGCTTTACGAGCAGTACTTC. This codes for CATSKEREMLYEQYF.

For the CDR3, the DNA is TGTGCCAGCAGCTCCCGGGACAGGGGAGAGACCCAGTACTTC. Translating it yields CASSSRDRGETQYF. The genes are TRBV7-9 and TRBJ2-5; 10 nucleotides line up with TRBD1. This CDR3 has 14 amino acids. Germline V CDR1 and CDR2: SEHNR, FQNEAQ (reference sequence). V lost 4 bases, J lost 4 bases, and 3 bases stayed unmatched.

This clone appeared a single time. The chain uses TRBV7-8 and TRBJ2-2, with 7 nucleotides matching TRBD2. The germline gives CDR1 SGHVS, CDR2 FQNEAQ. J gave up 3 bases and V 6 bases, and 7 bases lay outside the gene matches. The CDR3 loop spans 15 amino acids. The DNA of the CDR3 is TGTGCCAGCAGTTATGGCCTAGCGGACACCGGGGAGCTGTTTTTT. Its translation: CASSYGLADTGELFF.

The chain joins TRBV28 to TRBJ2-7; no clear D gene. The length of the CDR3 is 12 residues. V lost 5 bases and J lost 2, with 7 bases in between. The germline V gene has CDR1 MDHEN and CDR2 SYDVKM. CDR3 in amino acids: CASSNSPYEQYF. DNA of the CDR3: TGTGCCAGCAGTAACAGCCCCTACGAGCAGTACTTC.

The chain combines TRBV9 with TRBJ2-5, with 7 nucleotides matching TRBD1. This CDR3 has 15 amino acids. Germline lookup yields CDR1 SGDLS and CDR2 YYNGEE. The J segment lost 1 base and the V segment lost 4 bases, leaving 7 bases of the junction unmatched. CDR3 nucleotides: TGTGCCAGCAGCCCATCGGGGACAGTCCAAGAGACCCAGTACTTC. Amino acid sequence: CASSPSGTVQETQYF.